A selection of T cell receptor beta chains follows, all from one sample in a study of T-cell memory formation after mild COVID-19. TCRdb re-called the 5' RACE reads through MiXCR, storing one row per CDR3 protein. The sample carries about 340,000 distinct CDR3 sequences, approximately 16% recorded once. The sample taken for sequencing was PBMCs or a T cell subset sorted from them (not recorded which). Receptors originate from a man younger than 30 who had mild COVID-19 (a few samples of this study predate the infection). Cell type and time point are not known. The CDR3 runs from the conserved cysteine through the conserved F or W. Each record gives: V gene, CDR3 length, J gene, CDR3 protein.

>TRBV6-6|15|TRBJ1-6
CASSYRGFDISPLHF
>TRBV6-5|18|TRBJ2-3
CASSPDGGGYLGTDTQYF
>TRBV30|12|TRBJ2-2
CAWTRPGGELFF
>TRBV12-3/TRBV12-4|12|TRBJ2-5
CASSFHGETQYF
>TRBV10-3|12|TRBJ1-1
CAISPRGAEAFF
>TRBV4-3|14|TRBJ2-7
CASSPRGGGYEQYF
>TRBV7-3|17|TRBJ1-2
CASSLNGVRDYRDGYTF
>TRBV6-5|15|TRBJ2-3
CASSLSLAGGDTQYF
>TRBV6-6|14|TRBJ1-1
CATLGGQGYTEAFF
>TRBV20-1|16|TRBJ2-2
CSARDIRGLLTGELFF
>TRBV5-1|14|TRBJ2-5
CASSLDRDRETQYF
>TRBV7-6|20|TRBJ2-7
CASSSRPSFDRRSKGGEQYF
>TRBV6-5|17|TRBJ2-3
CASSYLASGGRADTQYF
>TRBV7-3|13|TRBJ2-2
CASSSGQGTELFF
>TRBV4-2|15|TRBJ2-7
CASSQEWGGNYEQYF
>TRBV4-1|16|TRBJ2-3
CASSLVPGQITDTQYF
>TRBV4-2|15|TRBJ2-7
CASSQDLAANYEQYF
>TRBV20-1|13|TRBJ2-7
CSARRDRLYEQYF
>TRBV29-1|15|TRBJ2-3
CSGQTSGGETDTQYF
>TRBV7-9|16|TRBJ2-4
CASSPDRGLAKNIQYF
>TRBV15|14|TRBJ1-2
CATSPVDRVYGYTF
>TRBV25-1|14|TRBJ2-7
CASSEYGGSYEQYF
>TRBV5-1|16|TRBJ1-5
CASSLGGGGGNQPQHF
>TRBV2|18|TRBJ2-1
CASTGWASGGASYNEQFF
>TRBV4-1|16|TRBJ1-5
CASSLQGGGNDQPQHF
>TRBV11-1|17|TRBJ2-3
CASSSPRLAGQGYTQYF
>TRBV5-6|14|TRBJ2-7
CASSLGRAIYEQYF
>TRBV19|15|TRBJ1-2
CASSSTTGANYGYTF
>TRBV9|16|TRBJ1-4
CASSVAKPGANEKLFF
>TRBV10-2|14|TRBJ2-3
CASGSSYRTDTQYF
>TRBV21-1|17|TRBJ1-4
CASSTRQGVGTNEKLFF
>TRBV7-8|16|TRBJ2-5
CASSLGLAGPGETQYF
>TRBV19|13|TRBJ1-1
CASWRRGLAEAFF
>TRBV7-2|14|TRBJ2-4
CASSLVPQGNIQYF
>TRBV4-3|13|TRBJ2-7
CASSQEVGFEQYF
>TRBV5-6|15|TRBJ1-6
CASSPLQGYNSPLHF
>TRBV27|13|TRBJ1-5
CASSQFRNGPQHF
>TRBV27|13|TRBJ1-5
CASSKGQHQPQHF
>TRBV4-1|14|TRBJ2-5
CASSHRGSQETQYF
>TRBV7-2|12|TRBJ1-4
CASSLDQEKLFF
>TRBV11-2|15|TRBJ2-3
CASSLVRGASDTQYF
>TRBV7-2|15|TRBJ2-1
CASSLTSPQPNEQFF
>TRBV3-1|14|TRBJ2-7
CASSQGQGGDEQYF
>TRBV27|15|TRBJ2-2
CASSLIPGPTGELFF
>TRBV5-1|15|TRBJ2-2
CASSLGNVDTGELFF
>TRBV11-1|13|TRBJ1-6
CASSSVAGVPLHF
>TRBV15|15|TRBJ1-5
CATSRGNPRNQPQHF
>TRBV20-1|14|TRBJ2-1
CSAPRVPVGNEQFF
>TRBV11-2|15|TRBJ2-5
CASSFTRDLQETQYF
>TRBV6-2/TRBV6-3|13|TRBJ1-1
CASWTPKNTEAFF
>TRBV15|17|TRBJ2-3
CATSRPGLAGDTDTQYF
>TRBV7-9|15|TRBJ2-2
CASSVGTTDTGELFF